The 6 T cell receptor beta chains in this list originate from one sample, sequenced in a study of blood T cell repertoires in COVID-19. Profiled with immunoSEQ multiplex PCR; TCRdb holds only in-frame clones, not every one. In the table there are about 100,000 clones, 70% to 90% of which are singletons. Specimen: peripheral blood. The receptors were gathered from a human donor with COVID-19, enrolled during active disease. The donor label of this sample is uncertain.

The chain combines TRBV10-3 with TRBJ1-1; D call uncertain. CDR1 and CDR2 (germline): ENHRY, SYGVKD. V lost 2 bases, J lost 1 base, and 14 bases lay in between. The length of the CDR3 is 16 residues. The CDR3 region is CAISEGRAGENTEAFF. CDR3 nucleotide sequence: TGTGCCATCAGTGAGGGGAGGGCCGGGGAGAACACTGAAGCTTTCTTT.

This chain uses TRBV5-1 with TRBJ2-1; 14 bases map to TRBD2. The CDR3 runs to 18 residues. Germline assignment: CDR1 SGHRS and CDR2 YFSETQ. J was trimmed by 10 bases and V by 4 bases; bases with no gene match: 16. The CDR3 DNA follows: TGCGCCAGCAGCGAATCAACCGGGACTAGCGGGAGATCCCACGAGCAGTTCTTC. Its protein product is CASSESTGTSGRSHEQFF. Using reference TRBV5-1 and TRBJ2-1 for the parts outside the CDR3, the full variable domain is KAGVTQTPRYLIKTRGQQVTLSCSPISGHRSVSWYQQTPGQGLQFLFEYFSETQRNKGNFPGRFSGRQFSNSRSEMNVSTLELGDSALYLCASSESTGTSGRSHEQFFGPGTRLTVL.

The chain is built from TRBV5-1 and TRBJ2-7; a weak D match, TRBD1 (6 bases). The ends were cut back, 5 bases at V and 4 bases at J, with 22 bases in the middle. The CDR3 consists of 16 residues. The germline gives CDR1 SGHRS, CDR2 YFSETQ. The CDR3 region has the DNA TGCGCCAGCAGTTATAGTTCACCAGGGGATTCATACGAGCAGTACTTC. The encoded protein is CASSYSSPGDSYEQYF.

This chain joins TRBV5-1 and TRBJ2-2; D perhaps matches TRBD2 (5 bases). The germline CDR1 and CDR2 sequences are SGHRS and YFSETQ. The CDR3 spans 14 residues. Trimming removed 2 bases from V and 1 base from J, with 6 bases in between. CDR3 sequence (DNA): TGCGCCAGCAGCTTACGGGGGAACACCGGGGAGCTGTTTTTT. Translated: CASSLRGNTGELFF.

The CDR3 coding sequence is TGTGCCAGCCGAGGCGGGAATGAAAAACTGTTTTTT. Translated: CASRGGNEKLFF. The rearrangement links TRBV28 to TRBJ1-4; D unresolved. The CDR3 has 12 amino acids. Trimming took 8 bases from V and 5 from J, leaving 9 bases between them. CDR1 is MDHEN, CDR2 SYDVKM, per germline. The variable domain in full, with the rest retrieved from reference TRBV28 and TRBJ1-4, is DVKVTQSSRYLVKRTGEKVFLECVQDMDHENMFWYRQDPGLGLRLIYFSYDVKMKEKGDIPEGYSVSREKKERFSLILESASTNQTSMYLCASRGGNEKLFFGSGTQLSVL.

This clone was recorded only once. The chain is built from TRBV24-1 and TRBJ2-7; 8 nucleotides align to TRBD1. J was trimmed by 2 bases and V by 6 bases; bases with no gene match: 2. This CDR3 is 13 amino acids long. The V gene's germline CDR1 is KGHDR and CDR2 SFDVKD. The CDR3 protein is CATSQGAAYEQYF. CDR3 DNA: TGTGCCACCAGTCAGGGGGCCGCCTACGAGCAGTACTTC.